This T cell receptor (beta chain) was sequenced during a study of T cells in Graves' hyperthyroidism and ophthalmopathy. Between the trimmed V and J ends, which lost 2 bases and 6 bases, there was a span of 10 bases. CDR3 size: 13 residues. The germline gives CDR1 SNHLY, CDR2 FYNNEI. This clonotype was observed at least ten times. The investigators amplified TCR beta CDR3 regions from RNA transcripts. The TCR CDR3 first-round RT-PCR relied on the HTBI primer set. TCRdb re-derived calls from the multiplex PCR reads in MiXCR, one entry per CDR3 protein. The table shows about 570,000 distinct CDR3 sequences, with around 42% occurring only once.

The sequence was obtained from an adult woman with Graves' disease, either hyperthyroidism or ophthalmopathy (not recorded which). The chain recombines TRBV2 with TRBJ2-5; D might be TRBD1 or TRBD2, each matching 5 bases. Sequences were obtained from peripheral blood or thyroid tissue (not recorded which). The CDR3 bases are TGTGCCAGCAGTGAATGGGACCGACAGACCCAGTACTTC. It encodes CASSEWDRQTQYF.